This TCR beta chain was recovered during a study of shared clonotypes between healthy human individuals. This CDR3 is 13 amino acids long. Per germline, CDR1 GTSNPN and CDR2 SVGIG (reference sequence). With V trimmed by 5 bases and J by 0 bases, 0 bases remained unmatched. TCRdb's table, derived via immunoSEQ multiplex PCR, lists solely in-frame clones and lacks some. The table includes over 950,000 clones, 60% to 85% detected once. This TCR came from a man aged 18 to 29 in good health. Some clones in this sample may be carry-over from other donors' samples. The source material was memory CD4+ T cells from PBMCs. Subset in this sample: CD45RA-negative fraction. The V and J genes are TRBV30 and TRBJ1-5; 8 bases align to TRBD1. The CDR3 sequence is CAWGTGSNQPQHF. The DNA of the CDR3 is TGTGCCTGGGGGACAGGTAGCAATCAGCCCCAGCATTTT.